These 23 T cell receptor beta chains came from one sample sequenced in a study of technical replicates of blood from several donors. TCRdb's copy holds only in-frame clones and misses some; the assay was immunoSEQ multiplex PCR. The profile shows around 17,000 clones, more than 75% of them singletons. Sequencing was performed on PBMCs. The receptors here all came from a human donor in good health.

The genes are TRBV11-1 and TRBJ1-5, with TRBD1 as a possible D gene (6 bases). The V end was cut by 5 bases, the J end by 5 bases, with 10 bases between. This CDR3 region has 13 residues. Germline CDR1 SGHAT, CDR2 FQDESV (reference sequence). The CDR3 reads CASSVQGDQPQHF. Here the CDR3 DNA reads TGTGCCAGCAGCGTACAGGGTGATCAGCCCCAGCATTTT.

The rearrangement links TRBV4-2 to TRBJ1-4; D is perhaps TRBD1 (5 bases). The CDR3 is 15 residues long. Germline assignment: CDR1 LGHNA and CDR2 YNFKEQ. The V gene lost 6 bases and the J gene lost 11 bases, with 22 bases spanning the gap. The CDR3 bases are TGTGCCAGCAGTCTAGGGAGGGGCCAGGCGAGTAAACTGTTTTTT. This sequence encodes CASSLGRGQASKLFF.

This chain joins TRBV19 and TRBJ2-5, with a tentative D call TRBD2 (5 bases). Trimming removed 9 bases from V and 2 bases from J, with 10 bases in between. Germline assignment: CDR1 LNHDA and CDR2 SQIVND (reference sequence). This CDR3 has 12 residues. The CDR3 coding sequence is TGTGCCAGCAGTCGGGAACAAGAGACCCAGTACTTC. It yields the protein CASSREQETQYF.

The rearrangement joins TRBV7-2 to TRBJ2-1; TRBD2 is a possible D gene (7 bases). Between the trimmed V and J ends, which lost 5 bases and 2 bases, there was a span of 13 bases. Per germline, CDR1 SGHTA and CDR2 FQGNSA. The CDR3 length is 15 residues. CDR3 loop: CASSRTAGPYNEQFF. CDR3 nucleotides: TGTGCCAGCAGCCGGACAGCGGGGCCCTACAATGAGCAGTTCTTC.

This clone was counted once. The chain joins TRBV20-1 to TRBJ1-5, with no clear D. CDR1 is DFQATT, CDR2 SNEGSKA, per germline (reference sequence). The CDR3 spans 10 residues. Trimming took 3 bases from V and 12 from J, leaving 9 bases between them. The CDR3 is CSASQVGQHF. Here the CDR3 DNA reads TGCAGTGCTAGTCAGGTGGGCCAGCATTTT.

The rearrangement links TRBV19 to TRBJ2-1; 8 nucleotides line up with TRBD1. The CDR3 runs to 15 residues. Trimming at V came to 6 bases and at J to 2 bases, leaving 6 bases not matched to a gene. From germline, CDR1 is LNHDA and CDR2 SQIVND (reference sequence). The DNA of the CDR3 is TGTGCCAGTAGCTTCAGGGGGCCGACCTACAATGAGCAGTTCTTC. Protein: CASSFRGPTYNEQFF.

The CDR3 loop is CASSLLQGRNEQYF. CDR3 in DNA: TGCGCCAGCAGCTTGTTACAGGGGCGGAACGAGCAGTACTTC. The gene calls are TRBV5-1 and TRBJ2-7; TRBD1 matches 7 bases. V shed 1 base and J 5 bases; nucleotides not matched to a gene: 6. This CDR3 contains 14 residues. In germline, CDR1 is SGHRS, CDR2 YFSETQ.

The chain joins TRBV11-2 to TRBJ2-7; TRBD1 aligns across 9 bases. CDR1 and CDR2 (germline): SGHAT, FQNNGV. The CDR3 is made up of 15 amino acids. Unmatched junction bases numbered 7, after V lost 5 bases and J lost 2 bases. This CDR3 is CASSLTGTGPYEQYF. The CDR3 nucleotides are TGTGCCAGCAGCCTAACCGGGACAGGGCCCTACGAGCAGTACTTC.

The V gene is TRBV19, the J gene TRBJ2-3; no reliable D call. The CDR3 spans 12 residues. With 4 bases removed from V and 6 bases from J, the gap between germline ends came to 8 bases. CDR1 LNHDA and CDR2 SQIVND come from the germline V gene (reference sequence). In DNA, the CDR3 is TGTGCCAGTAGTACCATGGCTGATACGCAGTATTTT. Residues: CASSTMADTQYF.

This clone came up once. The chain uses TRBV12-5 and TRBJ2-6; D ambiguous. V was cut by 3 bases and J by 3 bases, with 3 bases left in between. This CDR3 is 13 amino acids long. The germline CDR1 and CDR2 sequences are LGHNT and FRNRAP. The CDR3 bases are TGTGCTAGTGGTTTTATTGGGGCCAACGTCCTGACTTTC. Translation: CASGFIGANVLTF.

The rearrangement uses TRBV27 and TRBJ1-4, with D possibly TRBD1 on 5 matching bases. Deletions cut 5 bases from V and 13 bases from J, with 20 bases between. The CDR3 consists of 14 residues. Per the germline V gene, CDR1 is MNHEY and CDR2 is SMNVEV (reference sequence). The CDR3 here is CASSPSRDSRGLFF. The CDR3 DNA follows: TGTGCCAGCAGTCCCTCCCGAGACAGCCGAGGACTGTTTTTT.

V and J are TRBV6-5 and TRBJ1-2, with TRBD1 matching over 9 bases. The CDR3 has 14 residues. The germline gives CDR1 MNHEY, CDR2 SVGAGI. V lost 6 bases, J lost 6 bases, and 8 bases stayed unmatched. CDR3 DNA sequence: TGTGCCAGCAGGTCACCGGGACAGGGCGATGGCTACACCTTC. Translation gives CASRSPGQGDGYTF.

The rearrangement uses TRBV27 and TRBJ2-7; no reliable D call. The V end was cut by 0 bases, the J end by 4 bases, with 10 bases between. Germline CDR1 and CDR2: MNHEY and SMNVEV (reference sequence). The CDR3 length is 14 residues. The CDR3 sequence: CASSLSSRAYEQYF. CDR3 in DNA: TGTGCCAGCAGTTTATCGAGCAGAGCGTACGAGCAGTACTTC.

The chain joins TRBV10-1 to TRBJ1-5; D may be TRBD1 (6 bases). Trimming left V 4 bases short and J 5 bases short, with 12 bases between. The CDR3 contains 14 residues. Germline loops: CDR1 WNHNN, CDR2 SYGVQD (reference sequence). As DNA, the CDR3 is TGCGCCAGCAGTGGTGGACAGCCAGATCAGCCCCAGCATTTT. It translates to CASSGGQPDQPQHF.

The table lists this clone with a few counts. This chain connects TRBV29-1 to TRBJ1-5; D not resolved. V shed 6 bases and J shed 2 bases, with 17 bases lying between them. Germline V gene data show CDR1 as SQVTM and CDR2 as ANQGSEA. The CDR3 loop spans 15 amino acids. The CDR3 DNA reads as TGCAGCGTCGCAGACGGGGTGCTTGGCAATCAGCCCCAGCATTTT. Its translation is CSVADGVLGNQPQHF.

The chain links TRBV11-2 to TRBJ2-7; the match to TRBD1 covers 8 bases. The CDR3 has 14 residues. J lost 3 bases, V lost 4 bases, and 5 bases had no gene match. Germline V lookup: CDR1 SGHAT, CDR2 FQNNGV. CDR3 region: CASSSRQGSYEQYF. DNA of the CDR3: TGTGCCAGCAGCTCCAGACAGGGGAGCTACGAGCAGTACTTC.

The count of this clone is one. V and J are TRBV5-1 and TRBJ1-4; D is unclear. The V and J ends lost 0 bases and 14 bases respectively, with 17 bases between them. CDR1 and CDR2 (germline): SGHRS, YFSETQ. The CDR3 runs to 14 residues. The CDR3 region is CASSLGEGVNRLFF. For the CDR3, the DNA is TGCGCCAGCAGCTTGGGGGAGGGCGTGAATCGTCTGTTTTTT.

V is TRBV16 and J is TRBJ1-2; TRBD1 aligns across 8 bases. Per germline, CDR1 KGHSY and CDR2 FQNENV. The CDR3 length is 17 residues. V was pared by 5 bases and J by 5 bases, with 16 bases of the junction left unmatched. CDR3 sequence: CASSSGTGNTERYGYTF. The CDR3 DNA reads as TGTGCCAGCAGCTCGGGGACAGGAAATACCGAGCGATATGGCTACACCTTC. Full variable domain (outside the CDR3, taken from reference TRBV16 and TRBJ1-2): GEEVAQTPKHLVRGEGQKAKLYCAPIKGHSYVFWYQQVLKNEFKFLISFQNENVFDETGMPKERFSAKCLPNSPCSLEIQATKLEDSAVYFCASSSGTGNTERYGYTFGSGTRLTVV.

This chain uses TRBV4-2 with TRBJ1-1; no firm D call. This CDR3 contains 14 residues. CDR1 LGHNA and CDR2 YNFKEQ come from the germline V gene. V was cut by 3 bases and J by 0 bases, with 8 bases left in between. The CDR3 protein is CASSQGGMNTEAFF. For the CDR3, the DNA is TGTGCCAGCAGCCAGGGCGGGATGAACACTGAAGCTTTCTTT.

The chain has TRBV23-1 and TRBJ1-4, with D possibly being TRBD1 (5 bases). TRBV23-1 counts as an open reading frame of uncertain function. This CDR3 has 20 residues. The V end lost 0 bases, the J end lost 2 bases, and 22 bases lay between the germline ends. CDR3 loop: CASSQSKRTPLRKTNEKLFF. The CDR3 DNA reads TGCGCCAGCAGTCAATCAAAACGGACACCACTGCGGAAGACTAATGAAAAACTGTTTTTT.

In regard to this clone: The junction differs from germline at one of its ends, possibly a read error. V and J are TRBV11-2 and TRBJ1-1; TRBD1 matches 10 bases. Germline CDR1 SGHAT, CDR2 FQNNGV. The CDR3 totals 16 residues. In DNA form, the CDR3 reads TGTGCCAGCAGCTACCACTCGACAGGGGGCGTCTTTCTGGTCCGCTTT. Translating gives CASSYHSTGGVFLVRF. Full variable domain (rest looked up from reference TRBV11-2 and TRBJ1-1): EAGVAQSPRYKIIEKRQSVAFWCNPISGHATLYWYQQILGQGPKLLIQFQNNGVVDDSQLPKDRFSAERLKGVDSTLKIQPAKLEDSAVYLCASSYHSTGGVFLVRFGQGTRLTVV.

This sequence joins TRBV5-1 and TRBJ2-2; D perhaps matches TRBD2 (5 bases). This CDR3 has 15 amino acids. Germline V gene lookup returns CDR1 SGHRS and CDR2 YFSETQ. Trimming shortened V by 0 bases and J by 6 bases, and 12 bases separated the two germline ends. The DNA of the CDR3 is TGCGCCAGCAGCTTGGGTCGGGGAGAAGCCGGGGAGCTGTTTTTT. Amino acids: CASSLGRGEAGELFF. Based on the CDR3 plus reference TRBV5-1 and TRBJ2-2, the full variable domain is KAGVTQTPRYLIKTRGQQVTLSCSPISGHRSVSWYQQTPGQGLQFLFEYFSETQRNKGNFPGRFSGRQFSNSRSEMNVSTLELGDSALYLCASSLGRGEAGELFFGEGSRLTVL.

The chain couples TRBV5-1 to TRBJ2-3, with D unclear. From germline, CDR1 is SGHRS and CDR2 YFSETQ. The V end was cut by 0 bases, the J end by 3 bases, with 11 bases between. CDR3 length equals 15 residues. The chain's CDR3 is CASSLASKETDTQYF. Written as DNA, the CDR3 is TGCGCCAGCAGCTTGGCAAGCAAGGAGACAGATACGCAGTATTTT.